The clone carrying this TCR beta chain was counted once. Its antigen remains unidentified. This sample is part of a study of siplizumab effects on memory and regulatory T cells. Overall study findings and caveats: Mappable alloreactive CD4+ clones averaged approximately 70% Treg-derived with siplizumab versus approximately 25% in controls. There appeared to be greater diversity in naive T cells than in memory cells, and naive T cells seemed major contributors to the alloresponse.

TCRdb keeps only in-frame clones here, not all; method: immunoSEQ multiplex PCR. This table holds around 100,000 clones, about 94% found once. Deletions cut 2 bases from V and 2 bases from J, with 9 bases between. This CDR3 has 14 amino acids. CDR1 SGHRS and CDR2 YFSETQ come from the germline V gene. The sequence was collected from a human donor in good health. The chain has TRBV5-1 and TRBJ2-3; D perhaps matches TRBD2 (6 bases). The material sequenced was non-Treg CD4+ T cells sorted from blood. The CDR3 coding sequence is TGCGCCAGCAGCTTCTGGGGGGACACAGATACGCAGTATTTT. Translating it yields CASSFWGDTDTQYF.